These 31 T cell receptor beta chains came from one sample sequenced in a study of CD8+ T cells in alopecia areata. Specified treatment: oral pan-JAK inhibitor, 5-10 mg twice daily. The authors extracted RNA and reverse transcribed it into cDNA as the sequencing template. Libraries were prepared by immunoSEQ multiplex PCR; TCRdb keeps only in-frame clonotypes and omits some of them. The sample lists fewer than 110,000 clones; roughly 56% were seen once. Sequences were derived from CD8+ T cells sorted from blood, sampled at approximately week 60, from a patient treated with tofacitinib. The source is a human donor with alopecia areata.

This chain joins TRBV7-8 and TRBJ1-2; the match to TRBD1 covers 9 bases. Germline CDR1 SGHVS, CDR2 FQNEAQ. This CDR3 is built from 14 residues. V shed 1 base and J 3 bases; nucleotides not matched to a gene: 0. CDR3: CASSLGQGDYGYTF. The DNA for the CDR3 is TGTGCCAGCAGCTTAGGACAGGGGGACTATGGCTACACCTTC.

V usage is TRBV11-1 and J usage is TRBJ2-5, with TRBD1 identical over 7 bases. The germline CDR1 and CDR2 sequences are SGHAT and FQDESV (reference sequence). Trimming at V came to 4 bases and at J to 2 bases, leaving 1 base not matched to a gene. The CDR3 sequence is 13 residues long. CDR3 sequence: CASSWTGQETQYF. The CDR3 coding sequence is TGTGCCAGCAGCTGGACAGGTCAAGAGACCCAGTACTTC.

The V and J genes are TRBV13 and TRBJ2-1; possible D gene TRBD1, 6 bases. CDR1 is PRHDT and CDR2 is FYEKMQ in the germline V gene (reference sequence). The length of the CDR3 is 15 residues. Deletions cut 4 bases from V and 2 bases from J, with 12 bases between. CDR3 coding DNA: TGTGCCAGCAGCTCAGGGGCCAGACCCTACAATGAGCAGTTCTTC. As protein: CASSSGARPYNEQFF.

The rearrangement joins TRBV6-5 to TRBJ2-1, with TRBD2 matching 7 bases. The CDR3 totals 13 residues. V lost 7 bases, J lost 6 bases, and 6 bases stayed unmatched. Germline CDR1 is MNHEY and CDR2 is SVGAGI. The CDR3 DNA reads TGTGCCAGCAAAAGCGGGGCGCCCAATGAGCAGTTCTTC. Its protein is CASKSGAPNEQFF.

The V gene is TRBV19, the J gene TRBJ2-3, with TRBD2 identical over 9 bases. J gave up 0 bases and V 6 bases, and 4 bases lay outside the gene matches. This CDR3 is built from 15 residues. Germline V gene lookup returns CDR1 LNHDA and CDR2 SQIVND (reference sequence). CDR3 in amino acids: CASSPTSGSTDTQYF. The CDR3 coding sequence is TGTGCCAGTAGCCCGACTAGCGGTAGCACAGATACGCAGTATTTT.

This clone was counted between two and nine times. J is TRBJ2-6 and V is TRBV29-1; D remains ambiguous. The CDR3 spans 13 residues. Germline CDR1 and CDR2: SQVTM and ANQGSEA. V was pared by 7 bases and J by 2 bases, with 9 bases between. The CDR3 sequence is CSAQPTGANVLTF. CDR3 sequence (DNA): TGCAGCGCACAGCCCACTGGGGCCAACGTCCTGACTTTC.

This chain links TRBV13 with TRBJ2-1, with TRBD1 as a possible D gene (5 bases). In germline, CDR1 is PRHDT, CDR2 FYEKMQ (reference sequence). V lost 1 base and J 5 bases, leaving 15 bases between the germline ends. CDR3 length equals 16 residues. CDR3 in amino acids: CASSLDPGYRDNEQFF. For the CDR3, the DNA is TGTGCCAGCAGCTTAGATCCAGGGTATCGGGACAATGAGCAGTTCTTC.

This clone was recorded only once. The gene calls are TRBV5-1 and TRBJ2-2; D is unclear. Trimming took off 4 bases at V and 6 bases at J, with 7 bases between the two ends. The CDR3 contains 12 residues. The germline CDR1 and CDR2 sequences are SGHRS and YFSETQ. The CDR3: CASSLDAGELFF. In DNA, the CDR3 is TGCGCCAGCAGCCTGGACGCCGGGGAGCTGTTTTTT.

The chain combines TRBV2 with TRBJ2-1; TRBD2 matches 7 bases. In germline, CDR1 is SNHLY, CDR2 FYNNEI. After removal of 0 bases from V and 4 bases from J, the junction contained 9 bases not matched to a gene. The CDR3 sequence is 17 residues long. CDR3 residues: CASSEAMTTGGYNEQFF. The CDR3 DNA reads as TGTGCCAGCAGTGAAGCGATGACGACGGGGGGTTACAATGAGCAGTTCTTC.

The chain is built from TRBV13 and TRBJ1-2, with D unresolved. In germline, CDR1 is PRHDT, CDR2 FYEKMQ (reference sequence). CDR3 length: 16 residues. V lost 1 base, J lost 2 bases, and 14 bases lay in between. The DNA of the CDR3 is TGTGCCAGCAGCTTAGTGGAGGTTAGGGCGAACTATGGCTACACCTTC. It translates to CASSLVEVRANYGYTF.

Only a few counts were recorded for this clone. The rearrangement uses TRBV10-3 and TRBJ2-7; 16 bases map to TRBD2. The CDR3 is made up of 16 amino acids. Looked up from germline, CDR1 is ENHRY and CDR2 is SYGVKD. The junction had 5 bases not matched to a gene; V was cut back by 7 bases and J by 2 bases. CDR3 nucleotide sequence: TGTGCCATCAACTCCGGGACTAGCGGGGGGGCCTACGAGCAGTACTTC. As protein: CAINSGTSGGAYEQYF.

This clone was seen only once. CDR3 sequence reads: CASSHTWTRTYNEQFF. CDR3 coding DNA: TGTGCCAGCAGTCATACTTGGACACGTACCTACAATGAGCAGTTCTTC. The chain joins TRBV11-2 to TRBJ2-1; TRBD1 might be the D (5 bases). The CDR3 spans 16 residues. Trimming took off 6 bases at V and 2 bases at J, with 17 bases between the two ends. Germline CDR1 and CDR2: SGHAT and FQNNGV.

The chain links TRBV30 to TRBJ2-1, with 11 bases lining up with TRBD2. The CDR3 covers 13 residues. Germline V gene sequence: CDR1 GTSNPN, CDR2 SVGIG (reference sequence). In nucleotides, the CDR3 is TGTGCATTTACGGGACTAGCGGAAAATGAGCAGTTCTTC. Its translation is CAFTGLAENEQFF.

CDR3: CASSPGPDLVHQPQHF. In DNA form, the CDR3 reads TGTGCCAGCAGTCCGGGCCCGGACCTGGTCCATCAGCCCCAGCATTTT. J is TRBJ1-5 and V is TRBV27; D is ambiguous. This CDR3 comprises 16 residues. Germline CDR1 MNHEY, CDR2 SMNVEV (reference sequence). V lost 5 bases and J lost 5, with 19 bases in between.

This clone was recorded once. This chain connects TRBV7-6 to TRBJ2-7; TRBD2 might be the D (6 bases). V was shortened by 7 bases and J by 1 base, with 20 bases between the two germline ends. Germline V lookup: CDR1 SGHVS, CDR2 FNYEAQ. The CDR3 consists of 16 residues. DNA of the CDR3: TGTGCCAGCACCAGTAGCGTGGGGGGATTTTCCTACGAGCAGTACTTC. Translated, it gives CASTSSVGGFSYEQYF.

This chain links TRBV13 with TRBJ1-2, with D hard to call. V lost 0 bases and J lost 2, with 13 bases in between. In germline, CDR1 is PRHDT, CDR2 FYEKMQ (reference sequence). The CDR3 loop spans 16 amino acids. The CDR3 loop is CASSLGRAPGNYGYTF. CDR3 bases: TGTGCCAGCAGCTTAGGTCGAGCCCCTGGGAACTATGGCTACACCTTC.

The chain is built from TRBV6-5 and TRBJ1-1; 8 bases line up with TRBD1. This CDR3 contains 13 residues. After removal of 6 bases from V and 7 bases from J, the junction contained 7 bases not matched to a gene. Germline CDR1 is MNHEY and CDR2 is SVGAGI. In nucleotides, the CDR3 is TGTGCCAGCAGGCCTACCAGGGGGCATGAAGCTTTCTTT. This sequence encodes CASRPTRGHEAFF.

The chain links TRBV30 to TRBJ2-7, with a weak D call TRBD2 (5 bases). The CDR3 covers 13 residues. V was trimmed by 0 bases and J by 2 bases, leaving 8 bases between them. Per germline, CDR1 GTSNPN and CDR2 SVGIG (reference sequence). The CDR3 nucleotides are TGTGCCTGGAGTGTGGGAGTTACCTACGAGCAGTACTTC. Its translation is CAWSVGVTYEQYF.

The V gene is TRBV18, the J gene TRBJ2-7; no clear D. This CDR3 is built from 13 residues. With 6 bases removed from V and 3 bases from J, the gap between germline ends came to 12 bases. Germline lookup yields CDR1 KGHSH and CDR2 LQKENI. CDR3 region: CASSLGNLYEQYF. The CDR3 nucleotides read TGTGCCAGCTCCCTCGGTAATCTCTACGAGCAGTACTTC.

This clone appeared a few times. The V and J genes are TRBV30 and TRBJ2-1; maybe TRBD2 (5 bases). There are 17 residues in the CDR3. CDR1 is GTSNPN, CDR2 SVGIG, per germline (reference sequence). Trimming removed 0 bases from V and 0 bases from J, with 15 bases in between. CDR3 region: CAWSVLYRAGSYNEQFF. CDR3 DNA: TGTGCCTGGAGTGTACTTTATAGGGCGGGCTCCTACAATGAGCAGTTCTTC. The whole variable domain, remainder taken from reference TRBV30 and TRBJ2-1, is SQTIHQWPATLVQPVGSPLSLECTVEGTSNPNLYWYRQAAGRGLQLLFYSVGIGQISSEVPQNLSASRPQDRQFILSSKKLLLSDSGFYLCAWSVLYRAGSYNEQFFGPGTRLTVL.

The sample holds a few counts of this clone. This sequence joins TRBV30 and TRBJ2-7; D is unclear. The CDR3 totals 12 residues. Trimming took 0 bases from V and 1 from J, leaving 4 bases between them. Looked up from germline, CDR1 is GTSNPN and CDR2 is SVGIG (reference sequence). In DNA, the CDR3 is TGTGCCTGGAGTGTACATTCCTACGAGCAGTACTTC. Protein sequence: CAWSVHSYEQYF.

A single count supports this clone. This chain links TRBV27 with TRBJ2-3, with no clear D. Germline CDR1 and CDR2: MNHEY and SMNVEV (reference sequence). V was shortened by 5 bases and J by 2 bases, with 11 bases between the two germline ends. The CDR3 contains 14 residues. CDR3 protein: CASSLRLPTDTQYF. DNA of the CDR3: TGTGCCAGCAGTCTGCGGCTACCCACAGATACGCAGTATTTT.

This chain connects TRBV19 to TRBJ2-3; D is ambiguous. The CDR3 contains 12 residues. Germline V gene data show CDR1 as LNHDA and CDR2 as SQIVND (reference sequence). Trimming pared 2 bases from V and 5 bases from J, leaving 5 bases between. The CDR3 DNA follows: TGTGCCAGTAGTATAATGGAAGATACGCAGTATTTT. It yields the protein CASSIMEDTQYF.

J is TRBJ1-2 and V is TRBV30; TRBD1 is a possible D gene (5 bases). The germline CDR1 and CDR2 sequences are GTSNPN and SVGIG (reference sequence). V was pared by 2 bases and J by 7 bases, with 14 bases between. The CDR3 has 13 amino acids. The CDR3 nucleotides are TGTGCCTGGAGTCTCCCAGGGATGCTTGGCTACACCTTC. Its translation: CAWSLPGMLGYTF. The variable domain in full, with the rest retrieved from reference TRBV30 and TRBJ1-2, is SQTIHQWPATLVQPVGSPLSLECTVEGTSNPNLYWYRQAAGRGLQLLFYSVGIGQISSEVPQNLSASRPQDRQFILSSKKLLLSDSGFYLCAWSLPGMLGYTFGSGTRLTVV.

CDR3 loop: CASSLGSGQPQHF. CDR3 sequence (DNA): TGTGCCAGCAGTTTGGGGAGTGGTCAGCCCCAGCATTTT. The chain recombines TRBV27 with TRBJ1-5, with no clear D. Trimming shortened V by 3 bases and J by 6 bases, and 9 bases separated the two germline ends. This CDR3 has 13 residues. Germline CDR1 reads MNHEY; CDR2 reads SMNVEV (reference sequence).

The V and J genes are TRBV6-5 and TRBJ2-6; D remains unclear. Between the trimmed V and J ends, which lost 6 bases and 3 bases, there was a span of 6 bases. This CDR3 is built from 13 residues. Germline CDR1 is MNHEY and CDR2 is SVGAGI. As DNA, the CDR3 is TGTGCCAGCAGCCCATATGGGGCCAACGTCCTGACTTTC. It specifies CASSPYGANVLTF.

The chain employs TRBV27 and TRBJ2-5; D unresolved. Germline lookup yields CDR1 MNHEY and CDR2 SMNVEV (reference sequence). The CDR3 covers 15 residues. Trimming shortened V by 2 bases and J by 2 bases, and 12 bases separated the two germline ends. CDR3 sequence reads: CASSLMWQTQETQYF. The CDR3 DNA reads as TGTGCCAGCAGTTTAATGTGGCAGACGCAAGAGACCCAGTACTTC.

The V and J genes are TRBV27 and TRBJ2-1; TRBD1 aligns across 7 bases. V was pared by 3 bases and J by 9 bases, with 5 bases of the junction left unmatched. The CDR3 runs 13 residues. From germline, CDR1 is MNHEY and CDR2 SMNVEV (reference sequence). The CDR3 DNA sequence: TGTGCCAGCAGTTTGACAGGGAGCGTTGAGCAGTTCTTC. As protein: CASSLTGSVEQFF.

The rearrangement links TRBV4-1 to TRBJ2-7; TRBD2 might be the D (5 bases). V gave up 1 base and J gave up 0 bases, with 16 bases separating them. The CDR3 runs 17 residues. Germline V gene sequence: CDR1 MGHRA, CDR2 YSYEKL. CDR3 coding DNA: TGCGCCAGCAGCCAAGTAGCGTTAGGGCCTTTCTCCTACGAGCAGTACTTC. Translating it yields CASSQVALGPFSYEQYF.

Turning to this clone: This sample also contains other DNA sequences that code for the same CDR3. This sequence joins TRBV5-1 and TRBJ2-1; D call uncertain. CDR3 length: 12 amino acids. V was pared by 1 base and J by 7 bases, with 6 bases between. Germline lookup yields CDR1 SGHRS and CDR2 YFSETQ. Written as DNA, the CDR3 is TGCGCCAGCAGCTTGTCTGGGAATGAGCAGTTCTTC. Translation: CASSLSGNEQFF.

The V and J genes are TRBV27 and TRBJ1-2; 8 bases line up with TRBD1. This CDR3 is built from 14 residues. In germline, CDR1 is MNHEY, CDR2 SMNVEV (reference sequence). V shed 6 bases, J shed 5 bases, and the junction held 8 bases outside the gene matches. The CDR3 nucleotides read TGTGCCAGCAGCACCGGGACAGGAGGTTATGGCTACACCTTC. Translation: CASSTGTGGYGYTF.